These 17 T cell receptor beta chains were all obtained from the same sample, sequenced in a study of lung T cells in sarcoidosis with Löfgren's syndrome. TCRdb reprocessed the reads via MiXCR and lists one record per CDR3 protein. The sample holds tens of thousands of distinct CDR3 sequences, 20% to 25% seen once. Sample: CD4+ T cells from PBMCs. Every receptor here comes from a human donor with sarcoidosis (Löfgren's syndrome or another form), or a control subject (not recorded which).

This chain links TRBV11-2 with TRBJ2-1; 9 bases are shared with TRBD2. The CDR3 contains 17 residues. V gave up 4 bases and J gave up 6 bases; unmatched junction bases: 13. Germline V gene data show CDR1 as SGHAT and CDR2 as FQNNGV. The CDR3 bases are TGTGCCAGCAGCTCCTTCCTCGGGCGGGAGGGCGGCAATGAGCAGTTCTTC. It is translated as CASSSFLGREGGNEQFF.

This clonotype has ten or more counts. This chain uses TRBV12-3 or TRBV12-4 with TRBJ2-7, with 12 bases matching TRBD2. This CDR3 is 14 amino acids long. V lost 6 bases, J lost 7 bases, and 7 bases stayed unmatched. In nucleotides, the CDR3 is TGTGCCAGCAGCCTAGCGGGAGGGCCGAAAGAGCAGTACTTC. Translating it yields CASSLAGGPKEQYF.

This clonotype was counted a few times. The V and J genes are TRBV28 and TRBJ1-1, with D possibly being TRBD1 (6 bases). This CDR3 spans 15 amino acids. Germline CDR1 and CDR2: MDHEN and SYDVKM. The germline V and J ends were trimmed by 4 bases and 11 bases, with 23 bases remaining between them. DNA for the CDR3: TGTGCCAGCAGTTCACCAGGTTCCGGGACACTGGGGGCTTTCTTT. This encodes CASSSPGSGTLGAFF.

This clonotype was seen repeatedly, ten times or more. The rearrangement uses TRBV28 and TRBJ2-7; no clear D gene. The CDR3 runs to 12 residues. Germline assignment: CDR1 MDHEN and CDR2 SYDVKM. V was clipped by 5 bases and J by 0 bases, with 5 bases between them. CDR3 region: CASSAYSYEQYF. Here the CDR3 DNA reads TGTGCCAGCAGTGCCTACTCCTACGAGCAGTACTTC.

This clonotype occurred many times. The V gene is TRBV27, the J gene TRBJ2-1; no clear D gene. This CDR3 is built from 13 residues. CDR1 and CDR2 from the germline V gene are MNHEY and SMNVEV (reference sequence). The V gene lost 1 base and the J gene lost 6 bases, with 7 bases spanning the gap. This CDR3 reads CASSLFRGNEQFF. The CDR3 coding sequence is TGTGCCAGCAGTTTATTTCGAGGCAATGAGCAGTTCTTC.

This clonotype was seen ten or more times. The V call is TRBV7-6, the J call TRBJ2-2; D is unclear. V was clipped by 1 base and J by 11 bases, with 2 bases between them. CDR3 size: 10 residues. CDR1 and CDR2 from the germline V gene are SGHVS and FNYEAQ. The CDR3, as DNA: TGTGCCAGCAGCTTAGATGAGCTGTTTTTT. It yields the protein CASSLDELFF.

Turning to this clonotype: The conserved final phenylalanine or tryptophan is absent from the CDR3, which likely points to a read error. V is TRBV20-1 and J is TRBJ1-2; 8 bases match TRBD1. CDR1 DFQATT and CDR2 SNEGSKA come from the germline V gene (reference sequence). The CDR3 covers 13 residues. V gave up 2 bases and J gave up 11 bases; unmatched junction bases: 10. CDR3 in DNA: TGCAGTGCTAGAATGGACAGGGTAGACGGTTACACCTCC. Translated, it gives CSARMDRVDGYTS.

The V and J genes are TRBV20-1 and TRBJ2-3; D perhaps matches TRBD2 (6 bases). The CDR3 has 19 residues. Trimming pared 4 bases from V and 4 bases from J, leaving 30 bases between. Germline CDR1 DFQATT, CDR2 SNEGSKA (reference sequence). This CDR3 reads CSANLLPGRLREPADTQYF. The CDR3 coding sequence is TGCAGTGCTAACCTCCTCCCAGGGAGGCTTAGAGAACCCGCAGATACGCAGTATTTT.

This clonotype has at least ten counts. The rearrangement uses TRBV2 and TRBJ1-5; D is possibly TRBD1 (6 bases). The CDR3 is 13 residues long. The V gene lost 6 bases and the J gene lost 5 bases, with 11 bases spanning the gap. Germline V CDR1 and CDR2: SNHLY, FYNNEI. The CDR3 sequence is CASRSTGYQPQHF. In DNA, the CDR3 is TGTGCCAGCAGATCGACAGGATATCAGCCCCAGCATTTT.

This clonotype was counted only a few times. The chain has TRBV18 and TRBJ2-3, with TRBD1 identical over 7 bases. This CDR3 is built from 13 residues. CDR1 KGHSH and CDR2 LQKENI come from the germline V gene. V trimming: 3 bases; J trimming: 4 bases; junction bases outside the gene matches: 1. The CDR3 nucleotides read TGTGCCAGCTCACCCGGGACAGCAGATACGCAGTATTTT. Its protein product is CASSPGTADTQYF.

The table lists this clonotype with many counts. CDR3 nucleotides: TGTGCCAGCAGTTACTCCCGTGGGAGTCTCACCTACGAGCAGTACTTC. This codes for CASSYSRGSLTYEQYF. The chain combines TRBV6-6 with TRBJ2-7; D is possibly TRBD2 (5 bases). Germline V lookup: CDR1 MNHNY, CDR2 SVGAGI (reference sequence). This CDR3 is 16 amino acids long. Trimming removed 0 bases at V and 2 bases at J, with 14 bases between.

This clonotype was counted a few times. This clone may be a read error of a much larger clone one base away. This rearrangement joins TRBV20-1 to TRBJ1-1, with unresolved D. Trimming left V 3 bases short and J 4 bases short, with 9 bases between. Germline V gives CDR1 DFQATT, CDR2 SNEGSKA (reference sequence). The CDR3 totals 12 residues. The CDR3 region is CSASPTSTEAFF. In DNA, the CDR3 is TGCAGTGCTAGCCCTACAAGCACTGAAGCTTTCTTT.

The chain employs TRBV20-1 and TRBJ2-1; 9 positions agree with TRBD2. Germline CDR1 DFQATT, CDR2 SNEGSKA (reference sequence). There are 15 residues in the CDR3. V lost 5 bases, J lost 2 bases, and 7 bases stayed unmatched. For the CDR3, the DNA is TGCAGTGCTTTTCCCGGGACTAGCCCCTACAATGAGCAGTTCTTC. The encoded protein is CSAFPGTSPYNEQFF.

In the case of this clonotype: The germline gene is not matched at one end of the junction; a read error may be the cause. The chain uses TRBV7-2 and TRBJ1-1; 9 nucleotides agree with TRBD1. This CDR3 region has 16 residues. The germline V gene encodes CDR1 SGHTA and CDR2 FQGNSA. CDR3 in amino acids: CVSGGTGSTMNTEAFF. CDR3 nucleotide sequence: TGTGTCAGCGGCGGGACAGGGTCAACCATGAACACTGAAGCTTTCTTT.

J is TRBJ2-1 and V is TRBV28; perhaps TRBD2 as D (7 bases). Germline CDR1 and CDR2: MDHEN and SYDVKM. The V end lost 8 bases, the J end lost 4 bases, and 12 bases lay between the germline ends. The CDR3 runs 13 residues. The CDR3 spells CASGGAQYNEQFF. In DNA, the CDR3 is TGTGCCAGCGGGGGGGCTCAGTACAATGAGCAGTTCTTC.

This clonotype was seen repeatedly, ten times or more. The V and J genes are TRBV7-9 and TRBJ2-2; the D gene is possibly TRBD1 (5 bases). Between the trimmed V and J ends, which lost 0 bases and 6 bases, there was a span of 11 bases. The CDR3 is made up of 15 amino acids. Germline V CDR1 and CDR2: SEHNR, FQNEAQ (reference sequence). The DNA for the CDR3 is TGTGCCAGCAGCTTAGCCCTCCGACAGTCCGGGGAGCTGTTTTTT. It specifies CASSLALRQSGELFF. Combining the CDR3 with reference TRBV7-9 and TRBJ2-2 gives the whole variable domain DTGVSQNPRHKITKRGQNVTFRCDPISEHNRLYWYRQTLGQGPEFLTYFQNEAQLEKSRLLSDRFSAERPKGSFSTLEIQRTEQGDSAMYLCASSLALRQSGELFFGEGSRLTVL.

This clonotype was detected ten times or more. This sequence joins TRBV20-1 and TRBJ1-1, with D perhaps matching TRBD1 (6 bases). This CDR3 is 14 amino acids long. Germline assignment: CDR1 DFQATT and CDR2 SNEGSKA (reference sequence). With 3 bases removed from V and 1 base from J, the gap between germline ends came to 12 bases. Written as DNA, the CDR3 is TGCAGTGCTAGGCCACAGACAGGGAACACTGAAGCTTTCTTT. Protein product: CSARPQTGNTEAFF.